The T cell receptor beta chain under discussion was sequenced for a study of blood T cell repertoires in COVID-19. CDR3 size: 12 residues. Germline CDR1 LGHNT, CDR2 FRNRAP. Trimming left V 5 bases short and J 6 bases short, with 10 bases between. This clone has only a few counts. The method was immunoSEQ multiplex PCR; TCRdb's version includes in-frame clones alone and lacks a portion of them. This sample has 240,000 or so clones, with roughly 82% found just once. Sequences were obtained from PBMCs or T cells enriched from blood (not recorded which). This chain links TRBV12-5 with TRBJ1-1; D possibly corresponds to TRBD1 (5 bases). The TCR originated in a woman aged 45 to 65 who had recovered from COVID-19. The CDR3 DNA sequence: TGTGCTAGTGGTGAATGGGGCTCTGAAGCTTTCTTT. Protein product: CASGEWGSEAFF.